This T cell receptor (beta chain) was identified in a study of a mutant IDH1 vaccine in newly diagnosed glioma. The wider study: Vaccination started 4-6 weeks after radiotherapy alone, or with temozolomide cycles. Most patients had received both radiotherapy and temozolomide, the prior options being radiotherapy, temozolomide, or both. Study outcomes and limitations: Changes to the top peripheral T cell clonotypes appeared unrelated to pseudoprogression.

As to time point: week 11, during vaccination. In every dose of vaccine, 300 ug of mutant IDH1 20-mer peptide was given alongside topical imiquimod. Each astrocytoma in the donors was new, WHO grade 3 or 4, IDH1-mutant and ATRX-lost. TCRdb's copy holds only in-frame clones and misses some; the assay was immunoSEQ multiplex PCR. The sample includes 55,000 to 65,000 clones, roughly 80% of them seen just once. Details on this clone: Its specificity is not known.

The CDR3 covers 14 residues. Trimming took 7 bases from V and 1 from J, leaving 10 bases between them. Germline-derived CDR1 and CDR2 are SNHLY and FYNNEI. The sequence was collected from a man aged 50-60 years with glioma. The sequenced sample was PBMCs, obtained from a glioma patient whose treatment included an IDH1 peptide vaccine. This chain uses TRBV2 with TRBJ2-2; D ambiguous. In DNA form, the CDR3 reads TGTGCCAGCAAAGGGAACCGGAACACCGGGGAGCTGTTTTTT. This sequence encodes CASKGNRNTGELFF.